One and the same sample provided the 26 T cell receptor beta chains below, sequenced in a study of early T cells in non-severe SARS-CoV-2 infection. TCRdb fed the 5' RACE reads into MiXCR, producing one record per CDR3 protein. The sample contains roughly 61,000 distinct CDR3 sequences, 8% to 10% of which appear only once. Sequenced: whole blood. These receptors originate from an adult who was a healthcare worker with PCR-confirmed SARS-CoV-2 infection or an uninfected control (not recorded which).

This clonotype occurred many times. This rearrangement joins TRBV6-5 to TRBJ2-2, with 11 positions matching TRBD1. This CDR3 contains 17 residues. Germline V CDR1 and CDR2: MNHEY, SVGAGI. The V gene end was trimmed by 2 bases and the J gene end by 4 bases; junction bases not matched to a gene: 6. The CDR3 bases are TGTGCCAGCAGTTACCGCGGACAGGGGGCGAGCACCGGGGAGCTGTTTTTT. Its translation: CASSYRGQGASTGELFF.

This clonotype was recorded many times. The V gene is TRBV18, the J gene TRBJ1-6; tentative D call: TRBD1 (5 bases). Germline-derived CDR1 and CDR2 are KGHSH and LQKENI. V lost 3 bases, J lost 10 bases, and 13 bases lay in between. The CDR3 is 14 amino acids. In nucleotides, the CDR3 is TGTGCCAGCTCACCTCAAGGGGATGAGTCACCCCTCCACTTT. It translates to CASSPQGDESPLHF.

This clonotype has at least ten counts. V usage is TRBV7-3 and J usage is TRBJ1-1, with no clear D. Trimming stripped 10 bases from V and 1 base from J, with 10 bases between. The CDR3 extends over 12 amino acids. Germline values: CDR1 SGHTA, CDR2 FQGTGA. The CDR3 reads CATTRGNTEAFF. In nucleotides, the CDR3 is TGTGCCACCACCCGGGGGAACACTGAAGCTTTCTTT.

This clonotype was counted many times. The rearrangement uses TRBV5-1 and TRBJ2-1; D is possibly TRBD1 or TRBD2 (5 bases each). Germline V gene sequence: CDR1 SGHRS, CDR2 YFSETQ. Trimming stripped 0 bases from V and 7 bases from J, with 20 bases between. The CDR3 extends over 17 amino acids. The CDR3 here is CASSLAGAGPGGNEQFF. For the CDR3, the DNA is TGCGCCAGCAGCTTGGCCGGCGCGGGCCCTGGGGGTAATGAGCAGTTCTTC.

At least ten counts were recorded for this clonotype. The rearrangement links TRBV5-1 to TRBJ2-3; 10 bases align to TRBD2. Trimming cost V 3 bases and J 2 bases; bases outside gene matches: 6. This CDR3 has 16 amino acids. Germline assignment: CDR1 SGHRS and CDR2 YFSETQ. DNA of the CDR3: TGCGCCAGCAGCTCCACAGCGGGAGGGGTCACAGATACGCAGTATTTT. Its translation: CASSSTAGGVTDTQYF.

In its sample, this clonotype was seen many times. The V call is TRBV5-8, the J call TRBJ2-7, with a tentative D call TRBD2 (6 bases). V was pared by 1 base and J by 0 bases, with 14 bases between. Germline CDR1 reads SGHTS; CDR2 reads YDEGEE. The CDR3 extends over 16 amino acids. In DNA, the CDR3 is TGTGCCAGCAGCTTGTTCGCGGGACGTACCTCCTACGAGCAGTACTTC. Protein: CASSLFAGRTSYEQYF.

This clonotype was seen at least ten times. The chain couples TRBV18 to TRBJ1-4; no reliable D call. The CDR3 is 13 residues long. Germline lookup yields CDR1 KGHSH and CDR2 LQKENI. V lost 0 bases, J lost 6 bases, and 5 bases lay in between. The CDR3 nucleotides read TGTGCCAGCTCACCACCCGGCTATGAAAAACTGTTTTTT. Its translation: CASSPPGYEKLFF. The entire variable domain, with the rest obtained from reference TRBV18 and TRBJ1-4, is as follows: NAGVMQNPRHLVRRRGQEARLRCSPMKGHSHVYWYRQLPEEGLKFMVYLQKENIIDESGMPKERFSAEFPKEGPSILRIQQVVRGDSAAYFCASSPPGYEKLFFGSGTQLSVL.

This clonotype has ten or more counts. This chain uses TRBV10-3 with TRBJ2-7; TRBD1 or TRBD2 may be the D gene (7 bases each). CDR1 and CDR2 (germline): ENHRY, SYGVKD. V was trimmed by 0 bases and J by 9 bases, leaving 21 bases between them. This CDR3 has 16 residues. The CDR3 DNA sequence: TGTGCCATCAGTGAGTCGGGAGGGGGCAAAGCCCTAGGGCAGTACTTC. Protein sequence: CAISESGGGKALGQYF.

There are many counts of this clonotype. CDR3: CASSYNQNTEAFF. The CDR3 DNA sequence: TGTGCCAGCAGCTACAACCAGAACACTGAAGCTTTCTTT. V is TRBV7-2 and J is TRBJ1-1; D is undetermined. The CDR3 has 13 amino acids. Germline V CDR1 and CDR2: SGHTA, FQGNSA. V gave up 4 bases and J gave up 1 base, with 7 bases separating them.

This clonotype was detected a few times. The chain links TRBV11-3 to TRBJ2-2; 10 bases match TRBD1. In germline, CDR1 is SGHNT, CDR2 YENEEA. CDR3 length: 15 amino acids. Trimming at V came to 4 bases and at J to 7 bases, leaving 6 bases not matched to a gene. The DNA of the CDR3 is TGTGCCAGCAGCTCCAGACAGGGGGCGGGCGGGGAGCTGTTTTTT. Translation gives CASSSRQGAGGELFF.

This clonotype was detected many times. The chain has TRBV7-2 and TRBJ2-1, with D perhaps TRBD1 (6 bases). CDR3 length equals 15 residues. Trimming took off 5 bases at V and 2 bases at J, with 13 bases between the two ends. Germline V gene data show CDR1 as SGHTA and CDR2 as FQGNSA. The CDR3 here is CASSPGVGTYNEQFF. The CDR3 DNA reads TGTGCCAGCAGCCCAGGGGTCGGGACCTACAATGAGCAGTTCTTC.

There are many counts of this clonotype. The CDR3: CASQFVLAYNEQFF. In DNA, the CDR3 is TGTGCCAGTCAATTCGTCCTAGCGTACAATGAGCAGTTCTTC. V and J are TRBV6-6 and TRBJ2-1, with a weak D call TRBD2 (6 bases). With 9 bases removed from V and 4 bases from J, the gap between germline ends came to 16 bases. This CDR3 region has 14 residues. Germline V gene sequence: CDR1 MNHNY, CDR2 SVGAGI (reference sequence).

Many counts were recorded for this clonotype. The chain links TRBV27 to TRBJ2-3, with D uncertain. The CDR3 sequence is 14 residues long. CDR1 and CDR2 (germline): MNHEY, SMNVEV (reference sequence). The V and J ends lost 10 bases and 2 bases respectively, with 16 bases between them. As DNA, the CDR3 is TGTGCCACTGCCCTCAGAGGAATCACAGATACGCAGTATTTT. This translates into CATALRGITDTQYF.

In this sample, this clonotype turned up a few times. J is TRBJ2-1 and V is TRBV5-8; 7 nucleotides align to TRBD2. CDR1 and CDR2 (germline): SGHTS, YDEGEE. The CDR3 consists of 14 residues. Germline trimming cut 3 bases from V and 6 bases from J; bases unmatched to any gene: 6. The CDR3: CASSWGTGGNEQFF. In nucleotides, the CDR3 is TGTGCCAGCAGCTGGGGGACGGGGGGCAATGAGCAGTTCTTC. The entire variable domain, with the rest obtained from reference TRBV5-8 and TRBJ2-1, is as follows: EAGVTQSPTHLIKTRGQQATLRCSPISGHTSVYWYQQALGLGLQFLLWYDEGEERNRGNFPPRFSGRQFPNYSSELNVNALELEDSALYLCASSWGTGGNEQFFGPGTRLTVL.

This clonotype showed up just a few times. The CDR3 DNA sequence: TGTGCCAGCAGTGATGTCCAGGGACGGAGGATGTATGGCTACACCTTC. It yields the protein CASSDVQGRRMYGYTF. The rearrangement uses TRBV6-1 and TRBJ1-2; tentative D call: TRBD1 (5 bases). The CDR3 spans 16 residues. The V gene lost 3 bases and the J gene lost 5 bases, with 19 bases spanning the gap. Germline-derived CDR1 and CDR2 are MNHNS and SASEGT.

This clonotype has a count of ten or more. This sequence joins TRBV5-1 and TRBJ2-7; 12 positions agree with TRBD2. The CDR3 spans 15 residues. Unmatched junction bases numbered 6, after V lost 5 bases and J lost 3 bases. Germline values: CDR1 SGHRS, CDR2 YFSETQ. The CDR3 DNA reads as TGCGCCAGCAGTCCGACTAGCGGGAGACACTACGAGCAGTACTTC. Translating gives CASSPTSGRHYEQYF.

This clonotype occurred many times. The CDR3 carries no conserved terminal phenylalanine or tryptophan, so it likely arises from a read error. V gene TRBV7-9 combines with J gene TRBJ2-1; no firm D call. The CDR3 extends over 16 amino acids. Germline CDR1 SEHNR, CDR2 FQNEAQ (reference sequence). Deletions cut 4 bases from V and 7 bases from J, with 20 bases between. The CDR3, as DNA: TGTGCCAGCAGCTCGCCGGCAACACGATCGGCGAATGAGCAGTTCCTC. Amino acids: CASSSPATRSANEQFL.

There are a few counts of this clonotype. The chain joins TRBV18 to TRBJ2-3; no definite D call. Germline V gives CDR1 KGHSH, CDR2 LQKENI. The CDR3 extends over 14 amino acids. With 3 bases removed from V and 3 bases from J, the gap between germline ends came to 10 bases. CDR3 region: CASSPPPVTDTQYF. The CDR3 DNA sequence: TGTGCCAGCTCACCGCCGCCGGTGACAGATACGCAGTATTTT.

This clonotype has just a few counts. The V gene is TRBV28, the J gene TRBJ1-1; D is undetermined. Germline V CDR1 and CDR2: MDHEN, SYDVKM. The V end was cut by 10 bases, the J end by 4 bases, with 10 bases between. The CDR3 loop spans 11 amino acids. The CDR3 sequence: CATAGSTEAFF. The CDR3 nucleotides read TGTGCCACCGCGGGAAGCACTGAAGCTTTCTTT. Together with reference TRBV28 and TRBJ1-1, the CDR3 gives the full variable domain: DVKVTQSSRYLVKRTGEKVFLECVQDMDHENMFWYRQDPGLGLRLIYFSYDVKMKEKGDIPEGYSVSREKKERFSLILESASTNQTSMYLCATAGSTEAFFGQGTRLTVV.

This clonotype was seen many times. The chain employs TRBV6-2 or TRBV6-3 and TRBJ2-1, with TRBD2 matching over 7 bases. Germline-derived CDR1 and CDR2 are MNHEY and SVGEGT. V lost 2 bases to trimming and J lost 4 bases; unmatched junction nucleotides: 5. CDR3 length equals 15 residues. The CDR3 reads CASSYRLAVYNEQFF. In DNA, the CDR3 is TGTGCCAGCAGTTACCGGCTAGCGGTGTACAATGAGCAGTTCTTC.

This clonotype appeared a few times. The chain is built from TRBV13 and TRBJ1-1; TRBD1 is a possible D gene (6 bases). The V end was cut by 5 bases, the J end by 8 bases, with 9 bases between. CDR1 is PRHDT and CDR2 is FYEKMQ in the germline V gene (reference sequence). The CDR3 spans 11 residues. CDR3 sequence reads: CASSQDREAFF. Written as DNA, the CDR3 is TGTGCCAGCAGCCAAGACAGGGAAGCTTTCTTT.

Ten or more counts support this clonotype. This chain links TRBV29-1 with TRBJ1-2; the D gene is possibly TRBD1 (5 bases). Germline loops: CDR1 SQVTM, CDR2 ANQGSEA. Between the trimmed V and J ends, which lost 7 bases and 4 bases, there was a span of 19 bases. This CDR3 has 14 residues. The CDR3 DNA sequence: TGCAGCGCCGAACGGGGGAGCGGCTTCTATGGCTACACCTTC. Translation gives CSAERGSGFYGYTF.

Concerning this clonotype itself: Just one base apart from a much larger clone, this may be a read error. The chain is built from TRBV2 and TRBJ2-2; either TRBD1 or TRBD2 may supply D (6 bases each). Germline values: CDR1 SNHLY, CDR2 FYNNEI. This CDR3 comprises 12 residues. The chain's CDR3 is CTSRRGAGELFF. In nucleotides, the CDR3 is TGTACCAGCAGAAGGGGGGCCGGGGAGCTGTTTTTT. The whole variable domain, remainder taken from reference TRBV2 and TRBJ2-2, is EPEVTQTPSHQVTQMGQEVILRCVPISNHLYFYWYRQILGQKVEFLVSFYNNEISEKSEIFDDQFSVERPDGSNFTLKIRSTKLEDSAMYFCTSRRGAGELFFGEGSRLTVL.

The rearrangement links TRBV29-1 to TRBJ2-2; D unresolved. V lost 4 bases and J 1 base, leaving 10 bases between the germline ends. Germline V gene sequence: CDR1 SQVTM, CDR2 ANQGSEA. The CDR3 spans 14 residues. The CDR3, as DNA: TGCAGCGTTGGGAGTCTATTGAACACCGGGGAGCTGTTTTTT. Translated, it gives CSVGSLLNTGELFF.

This clonotype was counted ten times or more. V usage is TRBV20-1 and J usage is TRBJ2-4, with unresolved D. Germline V gives CDR1 DFQATT, CDR2 SNEGSKA (reference sequence). V dropped 5 bases and J dropped 0 bases, with 11 bases sitting between them. CDR3 length: 14 amino acids. The CDR3 bases are TGCAGTGCTTTACGCCGGGCAGCCAAAAACATTCAGTACTTC. Protein product: CSALRRAAKNIQYF.

This clonotype showed up many times. The V and J genes are TRBV19 and TRBJ2-7; weak D call: TRBD1 (6 bases). CDR1 LNHDA and CDR2 SQIVND come from the germline V gene (reference sequence). This CDR3 is 14 amino acids long. Trimming cost V 4 bases and J 0 bases, with 10 bases left between them. Here the CDR3 reads CASSRRTASYEQYF. For the CDR3, the DNA is TGTGCCAGTAGTAGGAGGACAGCCTCCTACGAGCAGTACTTC.